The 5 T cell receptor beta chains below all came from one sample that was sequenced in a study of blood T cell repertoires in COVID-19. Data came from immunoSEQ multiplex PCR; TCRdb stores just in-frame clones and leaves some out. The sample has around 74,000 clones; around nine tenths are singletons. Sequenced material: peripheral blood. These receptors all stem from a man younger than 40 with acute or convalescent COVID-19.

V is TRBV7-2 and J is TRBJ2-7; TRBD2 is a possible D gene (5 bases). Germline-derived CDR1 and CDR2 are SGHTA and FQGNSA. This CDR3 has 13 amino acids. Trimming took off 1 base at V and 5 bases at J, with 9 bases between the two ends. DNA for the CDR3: TGTGCCAGCAGCTTAGAGCTAGCTGACGAGCAGTACTTC. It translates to CASSLELADEQYF.

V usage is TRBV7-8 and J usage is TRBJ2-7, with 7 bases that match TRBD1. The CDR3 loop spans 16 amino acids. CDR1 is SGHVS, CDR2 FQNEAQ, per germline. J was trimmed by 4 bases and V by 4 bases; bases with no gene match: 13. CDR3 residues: CASSYFGQENSYEQYF. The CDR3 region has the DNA TGTGCCAGCAGCTACTTCGGACAGGAGAATTCTTACGAGCAGTACTTC.

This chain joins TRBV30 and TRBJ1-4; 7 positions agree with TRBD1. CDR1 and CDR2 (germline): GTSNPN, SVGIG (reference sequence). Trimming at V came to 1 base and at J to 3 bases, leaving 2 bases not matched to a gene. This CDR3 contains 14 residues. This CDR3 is CAWSGDSSNEKLFF. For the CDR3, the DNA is TGTGCCTGGAGTGGGGACAGCTCTAATGAAAAACTGTTTTTT.

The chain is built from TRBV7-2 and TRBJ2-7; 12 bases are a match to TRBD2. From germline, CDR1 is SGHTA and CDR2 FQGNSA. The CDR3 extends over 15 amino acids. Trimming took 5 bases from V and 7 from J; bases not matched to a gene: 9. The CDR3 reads CASSTLAGGPGEQYF. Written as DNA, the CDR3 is TGTGCCAGCAGCACCCTAGCGGGAGGGCCGGGAGAGCAGTACTTC.

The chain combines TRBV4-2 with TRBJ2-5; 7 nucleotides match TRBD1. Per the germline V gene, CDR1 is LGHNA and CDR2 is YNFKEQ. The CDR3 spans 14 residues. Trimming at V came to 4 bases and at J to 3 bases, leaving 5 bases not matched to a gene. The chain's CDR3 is CASSLRDSEETQYF. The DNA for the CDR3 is TGTGCCAGCAGCCTTCGGGACAGTGAAGAGACCCAGTACTTC.